Here is one T cell receptor beta chain with its context. What it binds is not known. Germline CDR1 is SGHDT and CDR2 is YYEEEE. This CDR3 is built from 15 residues. V lost 6 bases to trimming and J lost 6 bases; unmatched junction nucleotides: 15. The data derive from a study of identifying expanded T cells in peripheral blood. Healthy donors had no documented immune events, such as infections, while sampled. The assay was immunoSEQ multiplex PCR, and TCRdb's table has in-frame clones only and misses some. The data hold about 83,000 clones, with about nine tenths observed a single time. Study-wide findings and caveats: Variance in clone template counts between two-week samples significantly increased with total template count across all healthy donors.

The sequenced sample consisted of blood. This clonotype was sampled from a person aged 18 to 70 in good health. This rearrangement joins TRBV5-6 to TRBJ2-7; 7 bases match TRBD2. The chain's CDR3 is CASIEWGSGIPEQYF. Written as DNA, the CDR3 is TGTGCCAGCATCGAATGGGGGAGCGGGATCCCCGAGCAGTACTTC.